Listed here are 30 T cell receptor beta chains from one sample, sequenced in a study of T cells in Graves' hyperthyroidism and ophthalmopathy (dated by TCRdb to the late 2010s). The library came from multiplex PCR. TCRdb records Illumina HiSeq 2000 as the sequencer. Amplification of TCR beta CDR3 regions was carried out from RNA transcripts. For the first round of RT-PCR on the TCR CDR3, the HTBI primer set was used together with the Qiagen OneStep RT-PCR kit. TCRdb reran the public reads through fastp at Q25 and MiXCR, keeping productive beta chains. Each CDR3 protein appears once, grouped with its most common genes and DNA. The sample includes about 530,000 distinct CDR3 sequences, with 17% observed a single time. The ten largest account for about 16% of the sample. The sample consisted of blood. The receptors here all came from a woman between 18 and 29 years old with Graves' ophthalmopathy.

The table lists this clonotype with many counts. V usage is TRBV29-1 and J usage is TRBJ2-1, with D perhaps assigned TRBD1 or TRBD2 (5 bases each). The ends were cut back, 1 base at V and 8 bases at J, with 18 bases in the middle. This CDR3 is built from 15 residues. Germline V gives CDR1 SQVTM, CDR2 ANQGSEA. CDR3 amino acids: CSVEGGTIAGDEQFF. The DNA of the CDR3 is TGCAGCGTTGAAGGGGGGACCATCGCCGGCGATGAGCAGTTCTTC.

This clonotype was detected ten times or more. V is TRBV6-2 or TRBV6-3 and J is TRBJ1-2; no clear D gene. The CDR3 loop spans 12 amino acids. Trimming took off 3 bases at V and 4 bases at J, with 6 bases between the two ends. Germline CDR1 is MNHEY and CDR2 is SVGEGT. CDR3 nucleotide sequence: TGTGCCAGCAGTTATCGGGGCTATGGCTACACCTTC. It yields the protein CASSYRGYGYTF.

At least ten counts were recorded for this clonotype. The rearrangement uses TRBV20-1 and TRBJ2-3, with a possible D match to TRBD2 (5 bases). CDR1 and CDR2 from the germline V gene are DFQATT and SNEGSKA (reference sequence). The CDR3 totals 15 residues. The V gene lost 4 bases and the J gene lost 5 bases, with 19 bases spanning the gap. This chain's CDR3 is CSANPLRDYIDTQYF. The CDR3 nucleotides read TGCAGTGCTAACCCTCTGAGGGATTATATAGATACGCAGTATTTT.

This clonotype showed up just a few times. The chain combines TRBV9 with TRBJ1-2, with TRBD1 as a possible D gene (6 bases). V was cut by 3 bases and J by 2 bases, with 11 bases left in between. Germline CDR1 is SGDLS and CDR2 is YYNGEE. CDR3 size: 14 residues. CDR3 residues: CASSEGGVNYGYTF. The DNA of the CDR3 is TGTGCCAGCAGCGAAGGGGGTGTGAACTATGGCTACACCTTC.

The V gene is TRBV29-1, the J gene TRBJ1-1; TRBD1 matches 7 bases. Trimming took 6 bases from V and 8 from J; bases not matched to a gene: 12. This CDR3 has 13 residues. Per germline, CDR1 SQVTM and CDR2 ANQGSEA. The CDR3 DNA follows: TGCAGCGTCACCATGAGGGGGCGGACAGAAGCTTTCTTT. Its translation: CSVTMRGRTEAFF.

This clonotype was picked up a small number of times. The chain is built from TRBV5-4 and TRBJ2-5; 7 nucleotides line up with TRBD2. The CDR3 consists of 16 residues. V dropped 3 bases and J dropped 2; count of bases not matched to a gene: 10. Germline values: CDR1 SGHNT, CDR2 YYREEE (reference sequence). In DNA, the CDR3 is TGTGCCAGCAGCTCTAGCGGCGGTGCAAGGCAAGAGACCCAGTACTTC. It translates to CASSSSGGARQETQYF.

CDR3 residues: CASSLEPDEQFF. CDR3 sequence (DNA): TGTGCCAGCAGCTTAGAACCCGATGAGCAGTTCTTC. V and J are TRBV7-2 and TRBJ2-1; D is unresolved. The germline V and J ends were trimmed by 1 base and 8 bases, with 6 bases remaining between them. This CDR3 comprises 12 residues. Germline V gene sequence: CDR1 SGHTA, CDR2 FQGNSA.

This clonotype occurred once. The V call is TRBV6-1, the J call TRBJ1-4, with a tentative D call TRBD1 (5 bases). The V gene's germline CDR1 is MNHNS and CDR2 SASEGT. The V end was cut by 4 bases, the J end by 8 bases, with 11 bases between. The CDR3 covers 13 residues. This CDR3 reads CASSVAGWEKLFF. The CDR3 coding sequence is TGTGCCAGCAGTGTGGCAGGGTGGGAAAAACTGTTTTTT.

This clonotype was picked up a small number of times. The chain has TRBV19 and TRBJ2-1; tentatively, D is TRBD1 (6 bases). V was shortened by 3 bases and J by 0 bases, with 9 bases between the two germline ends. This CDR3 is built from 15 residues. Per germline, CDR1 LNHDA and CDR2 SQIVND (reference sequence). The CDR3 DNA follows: TGTGCCAGTAGTATGCAGGGGAGCTCCTACAATGAGCAGTTCTTC. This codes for CASSMQGSSYNEQFF.

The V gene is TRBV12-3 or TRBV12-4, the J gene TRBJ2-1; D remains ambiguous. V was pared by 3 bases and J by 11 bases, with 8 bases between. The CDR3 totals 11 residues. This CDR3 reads CASSFKDQQFF. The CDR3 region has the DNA TGTGCCAGCAGTTTCAAGGACCAGCAGTTCTTC.

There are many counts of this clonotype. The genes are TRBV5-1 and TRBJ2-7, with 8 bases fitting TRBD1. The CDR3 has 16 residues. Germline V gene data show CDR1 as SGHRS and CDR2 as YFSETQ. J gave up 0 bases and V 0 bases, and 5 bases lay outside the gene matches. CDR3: CASSLGTGSGSYEQYF. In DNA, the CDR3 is TGCGCCAGCAGCTTGGGGACAGGGAGCGGCTCCTACGAGCAGTACTTC.

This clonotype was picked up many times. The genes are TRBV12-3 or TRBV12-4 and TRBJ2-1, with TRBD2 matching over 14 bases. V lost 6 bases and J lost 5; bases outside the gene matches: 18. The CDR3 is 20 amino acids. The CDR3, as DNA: TGTGCCAGCAGGGACCCCACAGGGTTTACGGGACTAGCGGGAGACAATGAGCAGTTCTTC. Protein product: CASRDPTGFTGLAGDNEQFF.

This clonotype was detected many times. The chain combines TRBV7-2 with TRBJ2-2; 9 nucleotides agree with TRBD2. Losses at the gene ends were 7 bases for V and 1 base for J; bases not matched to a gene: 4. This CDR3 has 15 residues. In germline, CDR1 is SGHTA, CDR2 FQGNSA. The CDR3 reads CASNPTSGNTGELFF. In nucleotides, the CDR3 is TGTGCCAGCAATCCGACTAGCGGGAACACCGGGGAGCTGTTTTTT.

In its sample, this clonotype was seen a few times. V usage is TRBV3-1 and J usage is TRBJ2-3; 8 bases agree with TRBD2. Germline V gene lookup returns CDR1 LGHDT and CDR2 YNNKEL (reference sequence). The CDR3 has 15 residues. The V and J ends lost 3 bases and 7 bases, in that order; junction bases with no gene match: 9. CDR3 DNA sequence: TGTGCCAGCAGCCATCGGGCAAGCGGGGGATATACGCAGTATTTT. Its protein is CASSHRASGGYTQYF.

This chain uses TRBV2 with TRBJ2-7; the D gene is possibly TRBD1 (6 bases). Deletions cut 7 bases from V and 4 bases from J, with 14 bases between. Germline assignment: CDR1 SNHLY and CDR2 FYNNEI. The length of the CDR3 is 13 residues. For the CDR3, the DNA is TGTGCCAGCACCCAGGGGAGAGTTTACGAGCAGTACTTC. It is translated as CASTQGRVYEQYF.

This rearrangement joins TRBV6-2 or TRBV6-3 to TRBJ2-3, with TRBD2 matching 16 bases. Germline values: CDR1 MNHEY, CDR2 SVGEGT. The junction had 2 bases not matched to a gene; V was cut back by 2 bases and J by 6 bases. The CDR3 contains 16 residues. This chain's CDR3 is CASSYGTSGGADTQYF. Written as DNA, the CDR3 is TGTGCCAGCAGTTACGGGACTAGCGGGGGGGCCGATACGCAGTATTTT.

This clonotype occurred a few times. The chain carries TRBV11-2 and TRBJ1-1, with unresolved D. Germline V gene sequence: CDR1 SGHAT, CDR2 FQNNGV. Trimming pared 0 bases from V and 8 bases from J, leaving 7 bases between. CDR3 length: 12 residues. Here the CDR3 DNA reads TGTGCCAGCAGCTTAGATTTAGGGGAAGCTTTCTTT. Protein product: CASSLDLGEAFF. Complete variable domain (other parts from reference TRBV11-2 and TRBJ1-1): EAGVAQSPRYKIIEKRQSVAFWCNPISGHATLYWYQQILGQGPKLLIQFQNNGVVDDSQLPKDRFSAERLKGVDSTLKIQPAKLEDSAVYLCASSLDLGEAFFGQGTRLTVV.

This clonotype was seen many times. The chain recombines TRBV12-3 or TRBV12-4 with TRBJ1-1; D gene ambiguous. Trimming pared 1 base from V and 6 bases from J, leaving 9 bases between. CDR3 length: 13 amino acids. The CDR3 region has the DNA TGTGCCAGCAGTTTAGGGCGAAGTCCTGAAGCTTTCTTT. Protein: CASSLGRSPEAFF.

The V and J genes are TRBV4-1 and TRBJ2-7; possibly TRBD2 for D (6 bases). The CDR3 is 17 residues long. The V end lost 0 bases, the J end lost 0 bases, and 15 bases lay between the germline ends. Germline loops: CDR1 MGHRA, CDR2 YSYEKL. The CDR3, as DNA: TGCGCCAGCAGCCAAGAGTGGGCCGGGAGAAGCTCCTACGAGCAGTACTTC. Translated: CASSQEWAGRSSYEQYF.

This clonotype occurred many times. The CDR3 DNA follows: TGTGCCAGCTCGAGGGGTCGGGGGTCAGAGACCCAGTACTTC. This codes for CASSRGRGSETQYF. The chain joins TRBV13 to TRBJ2-5, with a tentative D call TRBD2 (6 bases). Germline CDR1 and CDR2: PRHDT and FYEKMQ (reference sequence). V was cut by 8 bases and J by 4 bases, with 17 bases left in between. CDR3 length: 14 amino acids.

This CDR3 is CASRPARPSGNTIYF. CDR3 bases: TGTGCCAGCAGGCCAGCACGGCCCTCTGGAAACACCATATATTTT. The J gene is TRBJ1-3, the V gene TRBV2; D is unclear. The ends were cut back, 6 bases at V and 0 bases at J, with 12 bases in the middle. Germline CDR1 reads SNHLY; CDR2 reads FYNNEI. The CDR3 has 15 residues.

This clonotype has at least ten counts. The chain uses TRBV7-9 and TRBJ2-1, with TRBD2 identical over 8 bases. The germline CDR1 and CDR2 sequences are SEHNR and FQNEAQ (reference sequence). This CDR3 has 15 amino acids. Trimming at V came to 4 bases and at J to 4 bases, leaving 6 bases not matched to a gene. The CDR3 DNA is TGTGCCAGCAGCTGGGGACTAGGGGATTACAATGAGCAGTTCTTC. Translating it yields CASSWGLGDYNEQFF.

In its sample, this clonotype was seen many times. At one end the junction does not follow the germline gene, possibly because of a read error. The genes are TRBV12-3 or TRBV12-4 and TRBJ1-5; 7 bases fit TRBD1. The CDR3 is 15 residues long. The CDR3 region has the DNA TGTGCCAGCAGTTCGGACAGGCCTGGTAATCTGCCCCAGCATTTT. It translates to CASSSDRPGNLPQHF.

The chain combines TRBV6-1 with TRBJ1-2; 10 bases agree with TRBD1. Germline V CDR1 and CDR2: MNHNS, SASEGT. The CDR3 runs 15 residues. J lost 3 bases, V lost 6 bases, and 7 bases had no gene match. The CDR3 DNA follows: TGTGCCAGCAGCCACCGGGACAGGGGCGACTATGGCTACACCTTC. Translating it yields CASSHRDRGDYGYTF.

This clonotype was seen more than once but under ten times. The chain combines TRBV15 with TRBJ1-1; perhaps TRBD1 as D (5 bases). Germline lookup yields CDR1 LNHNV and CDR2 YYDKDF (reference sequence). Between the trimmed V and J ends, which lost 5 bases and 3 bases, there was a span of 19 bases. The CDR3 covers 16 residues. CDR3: CATSLPTPQGHTEAFF. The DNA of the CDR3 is TGTGCCACCAGCCTGCCCACTCCGCAGGGACACACTGAAGCTTTCTTT.

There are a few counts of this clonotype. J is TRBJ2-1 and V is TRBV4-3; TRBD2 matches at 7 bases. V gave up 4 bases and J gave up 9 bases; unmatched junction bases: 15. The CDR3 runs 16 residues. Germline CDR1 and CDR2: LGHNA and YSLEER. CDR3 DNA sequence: TGCGCCAGCAGCCTCCTAGCGGAAAATGGGGCCCTTGAGCAGTTCTTC. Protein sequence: CASSLLAENGALEQFF.

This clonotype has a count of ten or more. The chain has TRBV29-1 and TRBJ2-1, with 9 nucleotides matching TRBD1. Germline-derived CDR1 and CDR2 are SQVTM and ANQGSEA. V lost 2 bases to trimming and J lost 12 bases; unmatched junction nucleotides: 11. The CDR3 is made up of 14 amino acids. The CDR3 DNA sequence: TGCAGCGTTGAAAAGACAGGGGGAGTTGGGGGGCAGTTCTTC. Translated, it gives CSVEKTGGVGGQFF.

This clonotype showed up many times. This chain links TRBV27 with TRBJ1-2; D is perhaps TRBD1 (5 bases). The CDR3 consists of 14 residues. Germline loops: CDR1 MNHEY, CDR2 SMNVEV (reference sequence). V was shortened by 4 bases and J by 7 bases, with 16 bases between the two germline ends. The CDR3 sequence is CASSSKNGDPGYTF. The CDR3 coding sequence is TGTGCCAGCAGTTCAAAAAACGGGGACCCTGGCTACACCTTC.

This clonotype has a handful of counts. This CDR3 reads CASSLEGAKVTTGELFF. The CDR3 DNA reads TGTGCCAGCAGCCTAGAGGGGGCAAAAGTCACTACCGGGGAGCTGTTTTTT. The chain carries TRBV7-9 and TRBJ2-2; 7 nucleotides match TRBD1. The V segment lost 5 bases and the J segment 5 bases; nucleotides outside the gene matches: 14. Germline CDR1 reads SEHNR; CDR2 reads FQNEAQ (reference sequence). The CDR3 runs 17 residues.

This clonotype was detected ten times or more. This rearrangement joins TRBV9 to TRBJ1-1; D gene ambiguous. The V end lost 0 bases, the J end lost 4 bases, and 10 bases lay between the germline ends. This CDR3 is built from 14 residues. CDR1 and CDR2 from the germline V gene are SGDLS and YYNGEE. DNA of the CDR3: TGTGCCAGCAGCGTAGCGGGAGTAGGCACTGAAGCTTTCTTT. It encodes CASSVAGVGTEAFF.